The rows below give T cell receptor beta chains drawn from one sample of a study of T cell changes during pregnancy in multiple sclerosis. Sequenced by immunoSEQ multiplex PCR; TCRdb stores in-frame clones only, minus some. The repertoire holds approximately 37,000 clones, with 85% to 90% as singletons. Sequencing was performed on CD4+ T cells from peripheral blood mononuclear cells, taken in the first trimester of pregnancy. These receptors were collected from a female donor with multiple sclerosis, enrolled in a pregnancy study. CDR3s include the opening cysteine and the closing phenylalanine or tryptophan. A D gene is named only where the DNA matches it firmly. Clone size is not always given. Where it is, it says once, few, many or a class for expanded clones.

D	size	J	V	CDR3	DNA
TRBD1	.	TRBJ2-7	TRBV11-2	CASSPRPDRGYEQYF	TGTGCCAGCAGCCCAAGACCGGACAGGGGGTACGAGCAGTACTTC
TRBD2	.	TRBJ2-2	TRBV4-1	CASSQLRGLAGAVNTGELFF	TGCGCCAGCAGCCAGCTACGGGGACTAGCGGGAGCGGTGAACACCGGGGAGCTGTTTTTT
TRBD2	.	TRBJ2-7	TRBV4-1	CASRASGIDEQYF	TGCGCCAGCAGAGCTAGCGGGATCGACGAGCAGTACTTC
.	.	TRBJ1-4	TRBV9	CATARYGGTNEKLFF	TGTGCCACCGCCCGTTACGGGGGAACTAATGAAAAACTGTTTTTT
TRBD1	once	TRBJ1-5	TRBV12-5	CASGLALPGQNNQPQHF	TGTGCTAGTGGTTTGGCCCTTCCGGGACAGAACAATCAGCCCCAGCATTTT
TRBD2	.	TRBJ2-2	TRBV4-3	CASSRIGSGATGELFF	TGCGCCAGCAGTCGGATCGGTAGCGGGGCCACCGGGGAGCTGTTTTTT
.	.	TRBJ2-7	TRBV28	CASSGERTNSYEQYF	TGTGCCAGCAGTGGCGAGCGGACTAACTCCTACGAGCAGTACTTC
TRBD1	.	TRBJ1-1	TRBV2	CASAGQGAKIGTEAFF	TGTGCCAGCGCGGGACAGGGGGCGAAGATAGGTACTGAAGCTTTCTTT
.	few	TRBJ2-2	TRBV6-5	CASSYADSPSGELFF	TGTGCCAGCAGTTACGCTGACAGTCCCAGCGGGGAGCTGTTTTTT
.	.	TRBJ2-1	TRBV6-1	CASLGGSYNEQFF	TGTGCCAGTCTCGGGGGTTCTTACAATGAGCAGTTCTTC
TRBD1	.	TRBJ1-4	TRBV5-1	CASSRTGGEEKLFF	TGCGCCAGCAGCCGGACAGGGGGCGAAGAAAAACTGTTTTTT
.	once	TRBJ1-1	TRBV4-2	CASSPRQGQSTEAFF	TGTGCCAGCAGCCCACGGCAGGGGCAGAGCACTGAAGCTTTCTTT
.	.	TRBJ1-1	TRBV29-1	CSVEYKFNTEAFF	TGCAGCGTTGAATACAAGTTTAACACTGAAGCTTTCTTT
TRBD1	.	TRBJ2-1	TRBV11-2	CASSSGGLYNEQFF	TGTGCCAGCAGCTCAGGGGGCCTTTACAATGAGCAGTTCTTC
TRBD1	.	TRBJ1-5	TRBV27	CASSRRGPWGNQPQHF	TGTGCCAGCAGTCGCAGGGGGCCGTGGGGCAATCAGCCCCAGCATTTT
TRBD2	once	TRBJ2-2	TRBV7-9	CASSLGSGVNTGELFF	TGTGCCAGCAGCTTAGGTAGCGGGGTGAACACCGGGGAGCTGTTTTTT
.	.	TRBJ1-2	TRBV7-2	CASSLYLEVYGYTF	TGTGCCAGCAGCTTATACTTAGAGGTCTATGGCTACACCTTC
TRBD1	.	TRBJ2-7	TRBV2	CASSNTGTGVYEQYF	TGTGCCAGCAGTAACACCGGGACAGGGGTTTACGAGCAGTACTTC
TRBD2	.	TRBJ2-2	TRBV4-2	CASSQWESGTSGRDNTGELFF	TGTGCCAGCAGCCAATGGGAATCTGGGACTAGCGGGAGGGATAACACCGGGGAGCTGTTTTTT
TRBD2	.	TRBJ2-1	TRBV6-6	CASSYLGTSNEQFF	TGTGCCAGCAGTTACTTAGGGACTAGCAATGAGCAGTTCTTC
.	.	TRBJ1-2	TRBV5-4	CASSLVGGYGYTF	TGTGCCAGCAGCTTGGTCGGGGGCTATGGCTACACCTTC
TRBD2	.	TRBJ2-7	TRBV4-3	CASSPAPTSGGSYEQYF	TGCGCCAGCAGCCCCGCCCCGACTAGCGGAGGGTCGTACGAGCAGTACTTC
.	once	TRBJ1-1	TRBV7-9	CASSLDKRVRRTEAFF	TGTGCCAGCAGCTTAGACAAAAGGGTGCGGAGGACTGAAGCTTTCTTT
TRBD1	.	TRBJ1-5	TRBV4-1	CASSHPRDSSNQPQHF	TGCGCCAGCAGCCACCCCAGGGACAGCAGCAATCAGCCCCAGCATTTT
.	.	TRBJ1-1	TRBV28	CAIGAGVEKNTEAFF	TGTGCCATCGGGGCGGGGGTAGAAAAGAACACTGAAGCTTTCTTT
TRBD1	.	TRBJ1-4	TRBV6-5	CASSLRTGSTNEKLFF	TGTGCCAGCAGTTTACGGACAGGTTCAACTAATGAAAAACTGTTTTTT
.	.	TRBJ1-1	TRBV25-1	CASTRNTEAFF	TGTGCCAGCACCAGGAACACTGAAGCTTTCTTT
TRBD2	.	TRBJ2-5	TRBV7-9	CASSESWTSGSQETQYF	TGTGCCAGCAGCGAGAGTTGGACTAGCGGGAGCCAAGAGACCCAGTACTTC
.	.	TRBJ1-2	TRBV5-6	CASSFWQGSYGYTF	TGTGCCAGCAGCTTTTGGCAGGGAAGCTATGGCTACACCTTC
.	.	TRBJ2-7	TRBV9	CASSGYRDRIYEQYF	TGTGCCAGCAGCGGATACAGGGATAGGATCTACGAGCAGTACTTC
TRBD1	.	TRBJ1-1	TRBV15	CATSIQTGKAGLF	TGTGCCACCAGCATTCAGACAGGGAAAGCTGGCCTCTTT
TRBD1	.	TRBJ1-1	TRBV10-1	CASINVDRAEAFF	TGCGCCAGCATCAACGTGGACAGGGCGGAAGCTTTCTTT